The 19 T cell receptor beta chains below all came from one sample that was sequenced in a study of glioma-infiltrating T cells. Amplification of TCR alpha and beta CDR3 regions from RNA used iRepertoire nested multiplex PCR. In TCRdb, the multiplex PCR reads were re-called with MiXCR into one record per CDR3 protein. The sample gives about 93,000 distinct CDR3 sequences, about 40% of which show up once; 35% to 40% is in the top ten. Sequencing was performed on glioma tissue, nonneoplastic brain tissue, or PBMCs (not recorded which). Receptors were obtained from a human donor with low-grade glioma or glioblastoma, undergoing nonglioma brain surgery, or in good health (not recorded which).

This chain connects TRBV2 to TRBJ2-1; 14 bases fit TRBD2. With V trimmed by 6 bases and J by 7 bases, 5 bases remained unmatched. This CDR3 has 15 amino acids. Germline V gives CDR1 SNHLY, CDR2 FYNNEI. The CDR3: CASSMTSGRANEQFF. The CDR3 DNA reads as TGTGCCAGCAGCATGACTAGCGGGAGGGCAAATGAGCAGTTCTTC.

On this clonotype: One end of the junction does not line up with germline, which may come from a read error. This chain uses TRBV28 with TRBJ2-3; 13 bases match TRBD2. The CDR3 is 19 residues long. Per germline, CDR1 MDHEN and CDR2 SYDVKM. In DNA form, the CDR3 reads TGCGCCAGCAGTCTCCTCGCCGGGACTAGCGGGGCCTTCAGAGATACGCAGTATTTT. Its translation is CASSLLAGTSGAFRDTQYF.

This clonotype was recorded at least ten times. This chain uses TRBV12-3 or TRBV12-4 with TRBJ1-3, with D possibly matching TRBD1 (5 bases). The CDR3 is 15 amino acids. Trimming stripped 2 bases from V and 4 bases from J, with 12 bases between. In nucleotides, the CDR3 is TGTGCCAGCAGTTTACCCAGGGATGGAGGAAACACCATATATTTT. Translated, it gives CASSLPRDGGNTIYF.

A word on this clonotype: An end of the junction does not agree with germline; a read error may underlie this. The rearrangement joins TRBV29-1 to TRBJ1-1; 7 bases agree with TRBD1. The CDR3 is 13 amino acids. CDR1 is SQVTM and CDR2 is ANQGSEA in the germline V gene. The chain's CDR3 is CSVEDRMRTEAFF. Here the CDR3 DNA reads TGCAGCGTGGAGGACAGGATGAGGACTGAAGCGTTCTTT.

This clonotype was counted ten times or more. This chain uses TRBV5-4 with TRBJ2-7; the match to TRBD2 covers 8 bases. Germline CDR1 and CDR2: SGHNT and YYREEE (reference sequence). The length of the CDR3 is 14 residues. V trimming: 3 bases; J trimming: 4 bases; junction bases outside the gene matches: 6. The chain's CDR3 is CASSSKGTRYEQYF. The CDR3 nucleotides read TGTGCCAGCAGCTCAAAAGGGACTAGATACGAGCAGTACTTC.

The chain combines TRBV29-1 with TRBJ2-3; D possibly corresponds to TRBD2 (6 bases). Trimming took off 8 bases at V and 4 bases at J, with 13 bases between the two ends. CDR1 SQVTM and CDR2 ANQGSEA come from the germline V gene. This CDR3 contains 12 residues. The CDR3 protein is CSIQTSSDTQYF. For the CDR3, the DNA is TGCAGCATCCAGACTAGTTCAGATACGCAGTATTTT.

Remarks on this clonotype: A much larger clonotype is one base distant, so this may be a read error. The chain combines TRBV5-1 with TRBJ2-7; D remains ambiguous. Germline V CDR1 and CDR2: SGHRS, YFSETQ. CDR3 length: 14 amino acids. CDR3 amino acids: CASRPDPVSFEQYF. The CDR3, as DNA: TGCGCCAGCAGACCTGACCCAGTATCCTTCGAGCAGTACTTC.

The chain is built from TRBV12-3 or TRBV12-4 and TRBJ2-2; D is unresolved. V lost 5 bases to trimming and J lost 8 bases, with 9 bases between them. The CDR3 has 12 amino acids. CDR3 in DNA: TGTGCCAGCAGTATTTTTTGGGGGGAGCTGTTTTTT. This gives the protein CASSIFWGELFF.

The chain's CDR3 is CASSQGTVVDTQYF. In DNA form, the CDR3 reads TGTGCCAGCAGCCAAGGGACCGTAGTAGATACGCAGTATTTT. J is TRBJ2-3 and V is TRBV27, with D perhaps assigned TRBD1 or TRBD2 (5 bases each). Trimming stripped 6 bases from V and 5 bases from J, with 15 bases between. The germline V gene has CDR1 MNHEY and CDR2 SMNVEV (reference sequence). This CDR3 region has 14 residues.

A word on this clonotype: Lacking the conserved final phenylalanine or tryptophan, this CDR3 likely reflects a read error. This chain links TRBV19 with TRBJ2-1; 10 nucleotides align to TRBD2. V shed 9 bases, J shed 2 bases, and the junction held 10 bases outside the gene matches. In germline, CDR1 is LNHDA, CDR2 SQIVND (reference sequence). The CDR3 extends over 16 amino acids. The CDR3 spells CARSRTSGGAYNEQFL. The DNA for the CDR3 is TGTGCCAGAAGTCGGACTAGCGGAGGGGCCTACAATGAGCAGTTCCTC.

This clonotype was recorded many times. The V and J genes are TRBV11-2 and TRBJ2-3; D may be TRBD1 (6 bases). There are 14 residues in the CDR3. The ends were cut back, 6 bases at V and 0 bases at J, with 10 bases in the middle. Germline V lookup: CDR1 SGHAT, CDR2 FQNNGV. The CDR3 coding sequence is TGTGCCAGCAGACCCACAGGGAGCACAGATACGCAGTATTTT. Its translation is CASRPTGSTDTQYF.

To note about this clonotype: A read error may account for a junction end that differs from germline. The rearrangement links TRBV7-6 to TRBJ1-1, with D tentatively TRBD1 (6 bases). The CDR3 extends over 16 amino acids. Germline CDR1 and CDR2: SGHVS and FNYEAQ. DNA of the CDR3: TGTGCCAGCAGCTTTGCCCAGGGGAACGTGAATACTGAAGCTTTCTTT. Amino acids: CASSFAQGNVNTEAFF.

This clonotype was detected many times. The chain links TRBV20-1 to TRBJ2-7, with D possibly matching TRBD1 (5 bases). V was trimmed by 3 bases and J by 2 bases, leaving 14 bases between them. This CDR3 has 14 amino acids. CDR1 and CDR2 (germline): DFQATT, SNEGSKA (reference sequence). The CDR3, as DNA: TGCAGTGCTAGTGGGCAGGGAATCACCTACGAGCAGTACTTC. Protein product: CSASGQGITYEQYF.

This clonotype was picked up many times. The J gene is TRBJ2-1, the V gene TRBV2, with D possibly being TRBD2 (6 bases). Trimming stripped 7 bases from V and 3 bases from J, with 13 bases between. Germline CDR1 reads SNHLY; CDR2 reads FYNNEI. This CDR3 has 14 residues. CDR3 coding DNA: TGTGCCAGCACGAAGACTAGTCTCTACAATGAGCAGTTCTTC. Protein sequence: CASTKTSLYNEQFF.

Worth noting for this clonotype: Given the absence of the conserved phenylalanine or tryptophan at the CDR3 end, a read error is likely. This sequence joins TRBV6-2 or TRBV6-3 and TRBJ2-4, with D possibly being TRBD1 (5 bases). Trimming stripped 6 bases from V and 8 bases from J, with 8 bases between. The germline V gene has CDR1 MNHEY and CDR2 SVGEGT. The CDR3 spans 11 residues. CDR3 sequence: CASRQADIQYL. CDR3 nucleotide sequence: TGTGCCAGCAGACAGGCGGACATTCAGTACCTC.

This clonotype was seen at least ten times. The genes are TRBV20-1 and TRBJ2-1, with 7 nucleotides matching TRBD2. The CDR3 loop spans 14 amino acids. With V trimmed by 3 bases and J by 8 bases, 10 bases remained unmatched. CDR1 and CDR2 (germline): DFQATT, SNEGSKA (reference sequence). CDR3 sequence: CSASGGSGIYEQFF. The CDR3 bases are TGCAGTGCTAGCGGGGGGAGTGGTATCTATGAGCAGTTCTTC.

This clonotype has ten or more counts. The chain recombines TRBV5-1 with TRBJ2-1; D is undetermined. This CDR3 region has 15 residues. CDR1 and CDR2 from the germline V gene are SGHRS and YFSETQ. The V end was cut by 0 bases, the J end by 8 bases, with 15 bases between. The CDR3 bases are TGCGCCAGCAGCTTGGGTAGAGGTTTTGTCGATGAGCAGTTCTTC. Residues: CASSLGRGFVDEQFF.

This clonotype was seen many times. The rearrangement joins TRBV19 to TRBJ2-5; TRBD2 might be the D (6 bases). CDR3 size: 15 residues. With 6 bases removed from V and 2 bases from J, the gap between germline ends came to 16 bases. CDR1 and CDR2 (germline): LNHDA, SQIVND (reference sequence). The CDR3 DNA sequence: TGTGCCAGTAGCACCGTTCGTGGGGGGCAAGAGACCCAGTACTTC. Translation gives CASSTVRGGQETQYF. Full variable domain (missing parts from reference TRBV19 and TRBJ2-5): DGGITQSPKYLFRKEGQNVTLSCEQNLNHDAMYWYRQDPGQGLRLIYYSQIVNDFQKGDIAEGYSVSREKKESFPLTVTSAQKNPTAFYLCASSTVRGGQETQYFGPGTRLLVL.

Note on this clonotype: A much larger clone differs from this one at a single base, so this may be a read error. The V and J genes are TRBV5-1 and TRBJ2-5; D tentatively reads TRBD1 or TRBD2 (5 bases each). Germline V CDR1 and CDR2: SGHRS, YFSETQ. This CDR3 region has 14 residues. The DNA of the CDR3 is TGCGCCAGCAGCCCCACGGACGAAGGGGAGACCAAGTACTTC. This codes for CASSPTDEGETKYF.